Listed here are 17 T cell receptor beta chains from one sample, sequenced in a study of blood T cell repertoires in COVID-19. This table comes from immunoSEQ multiplex PCR, and its TCRdb copy is limited to in-frame clones, with some not included. Of under 350,000 clones detected, around nine tenths appear once; the ten largest clones hold 1.5% to 2%. Sequencing input: PBMCs or T cells enriched from blood (not recorded which). The receptor source for this set is a woman aged 55-69 years who had recovered from COVID-19.

This clone was seen a handful of times. This sequence joins TRBV19 and TRBJ1-1, with 7 nucleotides matching TRBD1. This CDR3 has 15 residues. The V segment lost 7 bases and the J segment 1 base; nucleotides outside the gene matches: 9. Germline V gene lookup returns CDR1 LNHDA and CDR2 SQIVND (reference sequence). This chain's CDR3 is CASTVTGQKNTEAFF. CDR3 DNA sequence: TGTGCCAGTACTGTTACGGGACAGAAGAACACTGAAGCTTTCTTT.

J is TRBJ2-3 and V is TRBV21-1; the DNA was not compared with TRBD2, the D call given in the table. TRBV21-1 counts as a pseudogene. CDR3 size: 18 residues. CDR3 loop: CASSGGASTEWGTDTQYF. The CDR3 DNA follows: TGTGCCAGCAGCGGCGGGGCTAGCACAGAGTGGGGCACAGATACGCAGTATTTT.

This clone was picked up one time. This chain links TRBV9 with TRBJ1-5; D is possibly TRBD1 (5 bases). This CDR3 is 14 amino acids long. The germline V and J ends were trimmed by 3 bases and 0 bases, with 7 bases remaining between them. Per germline, CDR1 SGDLS and CDR2 YYNGEE. The CDR3 DNA reads as TGTGCCAGCAGCGGGGGCAGTAGCAATCAGCCCCAGCATTTT. Protein sequence: CASSGGSSNQPQHF.

This clone has more than one count but fewer than ten. V is TRBV27 and J is TRBJ1-1; D might be TRBD1 (6 bases). Germline V gene data show CDR1 as MNHEY and CDR2 as SMNVEV (reference sequence). CDR3 length: 14 residues. Trimming stripped 6 bases from V and 0 bases from J, with 11 bases between. This chain's CDR3 is CASRPDSVNTEAFF. DNA for the CDR3: TGTGCCAGCAGACCGGACAGTGTGAACACTGAAGCTTTCTTT.

The V and J genes are TRBV5-1 and TRBJ1-2; the D gene is possibly TRBD1 (6 bases). Germline CDR1 reads SGHRS; CDR2 reads YFSETQ. Trimming stripped 4 bases from V and 6 bases from J, with 16 bases between. This CDR3 has 14 amino acids. CDR3 region: CASSRGGNSDGYTF. The DNA for the CDR3 is TGCGCCAGCAGCCGGGGGGGCAATAGTGATGGCTACACCTTC.

V usage is TRBV9 and J usage is TRBJ1-6; possible D gene TRBD1, 5 bases. Germline V gene sequence: CDR1 SGDLS, CDR2 YYNGEE. Trimming pared 0 bases from V and 10 bases from J, leaving 14 bases between. This CDR3 comprises 15 residues. CDR3 amino acids: CASSVDQGSYSPLHF. The DNA of the CDR3 is TGTGCCAGCAGCGTAGATCAGGGATCCTACTCACCCCTCCACTTT.

This sequence joins TRBV29-1 and TRBJ1-5; a possible D gene is TRBD1 (6 bases). CDR3 length equals 18 residues. V shed 6 bases and J shed 7 bases, with 31 bases lying between them. Germline CDR1 SQVTM, CDR2 ANQGSEA. In DNA, the CDR3 is TGCAGCGTCCCGGAAAAAGAAGGACAGCAAATCATGGGGCAGCCCCAGCATTTT. Translated, it gives CSVPEKEGQQIMGQPQHF.

V and J are TRBV13 and TRBJ2-7; 11 nucleotides line up with TRBD2. The ends lost 0 bases at V and 6 bases at J; junction bases unmatched: 4. The CDR3 totals 15 residues. Germline V lookup: CDR1 PRHDT, CDR2 FYEKMQ (reference sequence). CDR3 in amino acids: CASSLGSGRAAEQYF. The DNA for the CDR3 is TGTGCCAGCAGCTTAGGTAGCGGGAGGGCCGCCGAGCAGTACTTC.

This clone was seen more than once but under ten times. The gene calls are TRBV2 and TRBJ2-1; 9 bases match TRBD2. Germline V lookup: CDR1 SNHLY, CDR2 FYNNEI. V trimming: 6 bases; J trimming: 8 bases; junction bases outside the gene matches: 8. CDR3 length equals 14 residues. CDR3 in amino acids: CASSRASGEDEQFF. The CDR3 DNA follows: TGTGCCAGCAGCCGGGCTAGCGGGGAGGATGAGCAGTTCTTC.

The rearrangement links TRBV19 to TRBJ1-3; D gene unclear. Between the trimmed V and J ends, which lost 2 bases and 4 bases, there was a span of 15 bases. The germline V gene encodes CDR1 LNHDA and CDR2 SQIVND (reference sequence). There are 16 residues in the CDR3. DNA of the CDR3: TGTGCCAGTAGTATATCGGGAGGCGCTAGCGGAAACACCATATATTTT. Its protein is CASSISGGASGNTIYF. Full variable domain (remainder filled in from reference TRBV19 and TRBJ1-3): DGGITQSPKYLFRKEGQNVTLSCEQNLNHDAMYWYRQDPGQGLRLIYYSQIVNDFQKGDIAEGYSVSREKKESFPLTVTSAQKNPTAFYLCASSISGGASGNTIYFGEGSWLTVV.

The chain links TRBV6-5 to TRBJ1-1, with a possible D match to TRBD1 (5 bases). Trimming removed 6 bases from V and 7 bases from J, with 12 bases in between. Germline assignment: CDR1 MNHEY and CDR2 SVGAGI. The CDR3 totals 12 residues. The DNA of the CDR3 is TGTGCCAGCAGGTCCAGGGCCCTTGAAGCTTTCTTT. Amino acid sequence: CASRSRALEAFF.

The chain uses TRBV5-1 and TRBJ2-4, with a weak D call TRBD2 (6 bases). The CDR3 sequence is 15 residues long. Germline V gene sequence: CDR1 SGHRS, CDR2 YFSETQ. V lost 4 bases and J lost 8, with 19 bases in between. The CDR3 loop reads CASSLGTRGGDIQYF. CDR3 DNA: TGCGCCAGCAGCCTGGGGACGAGAGGAGGGGACATTCAGTACTTC.

This chain uses TRBV27 with TRBJ2-7, with 9 bases lining up with TRBD1. Germline values: CDR1 MNHEY, CDR2 SMNVEV (reference sequence). V was clipped by 8 bases and J by 6 bases; unmatched bases: 17. There are 16 residues in the CDR3. The CDR3 is CASQIPTGTGSREQYF. For the CDR3, the DNA is TGTGCCAGCCAAATCCCAACCGGGACAGGGTCCCGCGAGCAGTACTTC.

The V call is TRBV16, the J call TRBJ2-1; 9 nucleotides agree with TRBD2. Germline V lookup: CDR1 KGHSY, CDR2 FQNENV. The CDR3 covers 16 residues. V shed 2 bases and J 5 bases; nucleotides not matched to a gene: 7. CDR3 amino acids: CASSQGRTSDDNEQFF. The CDR3 DNA reads as TGTGCCAGCAGCCAAGGGAGGACTAGCGACGACAATGAGCAGTTCTTC.

The chain couples TRBV7-9 to TRBJ1-2; 8 nucleotides agree with TRBD1. The V segment lost 1 base and the J segment 7 bases; nucleotides outside the gene matches: 2. The CDR3 has 13 amino acids. Germline CDR1 and CDR2: SEHNR and FQNEAQ (reference sequence). Here the CDR3 reads CASSLEQGVGYTF. In nucleotides, the CDR3 is TGTGCCAGCAGCTTAGAACAGGGGGTTGGCTACACCTTC.

The V and J genes are TRBV29-1 and TRBJ1-2, with D uncertain. Per germline, CDR1 SQVTM and CDR2 ANQGSEA. Trimming removed 6 bases from V and 4 bases from J, with 27 bases in between. The CDR3 has 17 amino acids. As DNA, the CDR3 is TGCAGCGTCCCTCTAGTGAACAGAGGGTTGTGGGTCTATGGCTACACCTTC. It is translated as CSVPLVNRGLWVYGYTF.

This clone showed up just once. The chain uses TRBV6-5 and TRBJ1-2, with 7 bases fitting TRBD1. CDR1 is MNHEY, CDR2 SVGAGI, per germline. The V gene end was trimmed by 6 bases and the J gene end by 4 bases; junction bases not matched to a gene: 11. There are 15 residues in the CDR3. CDR3 nucleotide sequence: TGTGCCAGCAGCAAAGCCGGGACAGAACTCTATGGCTACACCTTC. This sequence encodes CASSKAGTELYGYTF.